These T cell receptor beta chains were read from a single sample in a study of cytomegalovirus exposure and HLA in healthy donors. The method was immunoSEQ multiplex PCR; TCRdb's version includes in-frame clones alone and lacks a portion of them. This sample has around 94,000 clones, with roughly 83% found just once. The sequenced sample was PBMCs. The receptors were sampled from a man between 18 and 35 years old in good health and CMV-seronegative. Each CDR3 is given with its conserved first and last residue. The D gene is left open where the match is weak. Rows may omit the clone size; those that give it use once, few, many or a size class.

TRBV30	14	.	TRBJ1-1	.	CAWSVWTPGAEAFF	TGTGCCTGGAGTGTATGGACGCCAGGGGCTGAAGCTTTCTTT
TRBV6-6	15	.	TRBJ1-5	.	CASSYLGRGNQPQHF	TGTGCCAGCAGTTACTTGGGCAGGGGAAATCAGCCCCAGCATTTT
TRBV28	14	.	TRBJ2-1	TRBD2	CASSRAGGGNEQFF	TGTGCCAGCAGTCGAGCGGGAGGGGGCAATGAGCAGTTCTTC
TRBV28	13	.	TRBJ2-7	.	CASSLPSPYEQYF	TGTGCCAGCAGTTTACCCTCCCCCTACGAGCAGTACTTC
TRBV5-3	12	few	TRBJ2-7	TRBD1	CARSSGGYEQYF	TGTGCCAGAAGCTCAGGGGGCTACGAGCAGTACTTC
TRBV5-4	14	.	TRBJ1-1	TRBD1	CASRNRGGGTEAFF	TGTGCCAGCAGAAACAGGGGCGGTGGCACTGAAGCTTTCTTT
TRBV19	15	.	TRBJ1-2	TRBD1	CASTGTAYRNYGYTF	TGTGCCAGCACCGGGACAGCCTACAGAAACTATGGCTACACCTTC
TRBV9	17	.	TRBJ2-3	.	CASSGLLGGGGADTQYF	TGTGCCAGCAGCGGACTCCTGGGGGGTGGTGGAGCAGATACGCAGTATTTT
TRBV11-3	13	.	TRBJ1-1	.	CASSKTVNTEAFF	TGTGCCAGCAGCAAGACAGTGAACACTGAAGCTTTCTTT
TRBV7-2	17	once	TRBJ2-7	.	CASSLLVGLTGSYEQYF	TGTGCCAGCAGCTTATTGGTTGGACTCACGGGCTCCTACGAGCAGTACTTC
TRBV14	14	.	TRBJ1-1	TRBD1	CASSQRTGNTEAFF	TGTGCCAGCAGCCAAAGGACAGGAAACACTGAAGCTTTCTTT
TRBV6-6	13	once	TRBJ1-1	.	CASSYTGNTEAFF	TGTGCCAGCAGCTACACGGGGAACACTGAAGCTTTCTTT